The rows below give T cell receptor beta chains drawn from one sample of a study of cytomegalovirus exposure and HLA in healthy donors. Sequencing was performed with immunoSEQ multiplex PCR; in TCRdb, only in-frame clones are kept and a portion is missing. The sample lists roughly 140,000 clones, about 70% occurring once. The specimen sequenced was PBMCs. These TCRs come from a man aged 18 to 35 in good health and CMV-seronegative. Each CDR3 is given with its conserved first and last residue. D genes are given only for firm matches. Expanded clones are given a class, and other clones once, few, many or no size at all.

DNA: TGTGCCAGCAGTTTGGGTACTAGCGGAGGGACCGGGGAGCTGTTTTTT
CDR3: CASSLGTSGGTGELFF
J: TRBJ2-2
V: TRBV28
size: few
D: TRBD2

DNA: TGTGCCAGCAGCTTACAGGGGGGAAATGAGCAGTTCTTC
CDR3: CASSLQGGNEQFF
J: TRBJ2-1
V: TRBV7-7
size: -
D: -

DNA: TGTGCCAGCAGCTTAGCGGGGCGACTGACTAGCACAGATACGCAGTATTTT
CDR3: CASSLAGRLTSTDTQYF
J: TRBJ2-3
V: TRBV7-8
size: -
D: -

DNA: TGCAGCGTACTTTCTGATAGCGGGAGTTCGGGCGGGGAGCTGTTTTTT
CDR3: CSVLSDSGSSGGELFF
J: TRBJ2-2
V: TRBV29-1
size: -
D: TRBD2

DNA: TGTGCCAGCAGAGAAGCTAGCTACGAGCAGTACTTC
CDR3: CASREASYEQYF
J: TRBJ2-7
V: TRBV2
size: -
D: -

DNA: TGTGCCAGCAGGCCTACTAGAGATCCCTCCAATGAGCAGTTCTTC
CDR3: CASRPTRDPSNEQFF
J: TRBJ2-1
V: TRBV7-8
size: once
D: -

DNA: TGCGCCAGCAGTAATAATAATTCACCCCTCCACTTT
CDR3: CASSNNNSPLHF
J: TRBJ1-6
V: TRBV23-1
size: few
D: -

DNA: TGCGCCAGCAGCACGGGCGGGACAGGGTGGGATGAGCAGTTCTTC
CDR3: CASSTGGTGWDEQFF
J: TRBJ2-1
V: TRBV5-1
size: -
D: TRBD1

DNA: TGTGCCAGCAGCTTGTTACTAGCGGGAGATGGGAATGAGCAGTTCTTC
CDR3: CASSLLLAGDGNEQFF
J: TRBJ2-1
V: TRBV5-4
size: -
D: TRBD2

DNA: TGTGCCAGCGGCGGGGACAGAGCGGGGGACTCCTACGAGCAGTACTTC
CDR3: CASGGDRAGDSYEQYF
J: TRBJ2-7
V: TRBV27
size: few
D: -

DNA: TGTGCCAGCAGCTTAGGACAGGGTGACGAGCAGTACTTC
CDR3: CASSLGQGDEQYF
J: TRBJ2-7
V: TRBV7-2
size: -
D: TRBD1

DNA: TGTGCCAGCAGCCCCACGGGACATTATTACGAGCAGTACTTC
CDR3: CASSPTGHYYEQYF
J: TRBJ2-7
V: TRBV27
size: -
D: -

DNA: TGTGCCAGCAGTGAATACAGGACAGGGGACGAAAAACTGTTTTTT
CDR3: CASSEYRTGDEKLFF
J: TRBJ1-4
V: TRBV6-1
size: -
D: TRBD1

DNA: TGTGCCTGGAGTTCTTTGGGTCGGGGGGATCAGCCCCAGCATTTT
CDR3: CAWSSLGRGDQPQHF
J: TRBJ1-5
V: TRBV30
size: -
D: -

DNA: TGCGCCAGCAGCCAAACGAACAGGGGATCGGTCAATGAGCAGTTCTTC
CDR3: CASSQTNRGSVNEQFF
J: TRBJ2-1
V: TRBV4-1
size: once
D: TRBD1

DNA: TGTGCCAGTAGTATAGCGCAAGGGACAGGGGTGGACGAGCAGTACTTC
CDR3: CASSIAQGTGVDEQYF
J: TRBJ2-7
V: TRBV19
size: -
D: TRBD1

DNA: TGTGCCAGCAGTGAATCGTACACAGACAATGAGCAGTTCTTC
CDR3: CASSESYTDNEQFF
J: TRBJ2-1
V: TRBV2
size: -
D: -

DNA: TGCGCCAGCAGCCTCCAGGAGGCCTCCTACGAGCAGTACTTC
CDR3: CASSLQEASYEQYF
J: TRBJ2-7
V: TRBV4-1
size: -
D: -

DNA: TGTGCCAGCAGCCATTCGGGGGGGAAATTCTACGAGCAGTACTTC
CDR3: CASSHSGGKFYEQYF
J: TRBJ2-7
V: TRBV14
size: -
D: TRBD2

DNA: TGTGCCACCAGCAGAGAGGGTATACTAGCGGGGGAAGAATCCTACGAGCAGTACTTC
CDR3: CATSREGILAGEESYEQYF
J: TRBJ2-7
V: TRBV15
size: -
D: TRBD2

DNA: TGTGCCAGCAGCCGACAGGGGGGGACCGGGGAGCTGTTTTTT
CDR3: CASSRQGGTGELFF
J: TRBJ2-2
V: TRBV6-5
size: -
D: TRBD1

DNA: TGTGCCAGCAGTCTCACAGGGCAGCACACTGAAGCTTTCTTT
CDR3: CASSLTGQHTEAFF
J: TRBJ1-1
V: TRBV27
size: -
D: -

DNA: TGTGCCAGTATAGCCAGGACAGGAGCCTCCTACGAGCAGTACTTC
CDR3: CASIARTGASYEQYF
J: TRBJ2-7
V: TRBV27
size: -
D: TRBD1

DNA: TGTGCCAGCACACAGGGTATTAACACTGAAGCTTTCTTT
CDR3: CASTQGINTEAFF
J: TRBJ1-1
V: TRBV2
size: -
D: -

DNA: TGTGCCAGCAGCAGGACAGGGGCCGATACGCAGTATTTT
CDR3: CASSRTGADTQYF
J: TRBJ2-3
V: TRBV5-4
size: -
D: TRBD1

DNA: TGTGCCAGCCGAGCTCCGGACAGGGGTGGCTACACCTTC
CDR3: CASRAPDRGGYTF
J: TRBJ1-2
V: TRBV19
size: -
D: TRBD1

DNA: TGTGCCAGCAGTACCACAGGGGTTGAGAATCAGCCCCAGCATTTT
CDR3: CASSTTGVENQPQHF
J: TRBJ1-5
V: TRBV6-5
size: -
D: TRBD1

DNA: TGTGCCAGCAGCGCAGGGGCCAACACCGGGGAGCTGTTTTTT
CDR3: CASSAGANTGELFF
J: TRBJ2-2
V: TRBV2
size: -
D: -

DNA: TGTGCCAGCAGGGCGGGTGGGACAGGGCTGAGCACTGAAGCTTTCTTT
CDR3: CASRAGGTGLSTEAFF
J: TRBJ1-1
V: TRBV28
size: -
D: TRBD1

DNA: TGTGCCAGCAGCTGGCCCCAGGGGTCTGGAAACACCATATATTTT
CDR3: CASSWPQGSGNTIYF
J: TRBJ1-3
V: TRBV28
size: once
D: -

DNA: TGCGCCAGCAGCTTCGGGGGAGGGGGAACCTACAATGAGCAGTTCTTC
CDR3: CASSFGGGGTYNEQFF
J: TRBJ2-1
V: TRBV5-1
size: -
D: -

DNA: TGTGCCAGCAGCCCGGAAGGTGGGACTAGCGGGGTATACCAAGAGACCCAGTACTTC
CDR3: CASSPEGGTSGVYQETQYF
J: TRBJ2-5
V: TRBV9
size: -
D: TRBD2

DNA: TGTGCCAGCAGCCAAGAGGGCTTGGCTGAAGCTTTCTTT
CDR3: CASSQEGLAEAFF
J: TRBJ1-1
V: TRBV4-2
size: -
D: -

DNA: TGTGACAGCAGTAGTACACGGGAGGGATGGAATCAGCCCCAGCATTTT
CDR3: CDSSSTREGWNQPQHF
J: TRBJ1-5
V: TRBV28
size: -
D: -

DNA: TGTGCCAGCAGATCCCGGGGTTTAGGTGCCAGGCGGGGCACTGAAGCTTTCTTT
CDR3: CASRSRGLGARRGTEAFF
J: TRBJ1-1
V: TRBV7-3
size: once
D: -

DNA: TGTGCCAGCAGCTTAGGGGAGGCGTTAAACCGAAACACCATATATTTT
CDR3: CASSLGEALNRNTIYF
J: TRBJ1-3
V: TRBV7-9
size: -
D: -

DNA: TGTGCCAGCAGTTATAGGACAGGGAACTATGGCTACACCTTC
CDR3: CASSYRTGNYGYTF
J: TRBJ1-2
V: TRBV27
size: -
D: TRBD1

DNA: TGTGCCAGCAGTTACGCGGGACAGGGCTGGGGTGGCTACACCTTC
CDR3: CASSYAGQGWGGYTF
J: TRBJ1-2
V: TRBV6-5
size: -
D: TRBD1